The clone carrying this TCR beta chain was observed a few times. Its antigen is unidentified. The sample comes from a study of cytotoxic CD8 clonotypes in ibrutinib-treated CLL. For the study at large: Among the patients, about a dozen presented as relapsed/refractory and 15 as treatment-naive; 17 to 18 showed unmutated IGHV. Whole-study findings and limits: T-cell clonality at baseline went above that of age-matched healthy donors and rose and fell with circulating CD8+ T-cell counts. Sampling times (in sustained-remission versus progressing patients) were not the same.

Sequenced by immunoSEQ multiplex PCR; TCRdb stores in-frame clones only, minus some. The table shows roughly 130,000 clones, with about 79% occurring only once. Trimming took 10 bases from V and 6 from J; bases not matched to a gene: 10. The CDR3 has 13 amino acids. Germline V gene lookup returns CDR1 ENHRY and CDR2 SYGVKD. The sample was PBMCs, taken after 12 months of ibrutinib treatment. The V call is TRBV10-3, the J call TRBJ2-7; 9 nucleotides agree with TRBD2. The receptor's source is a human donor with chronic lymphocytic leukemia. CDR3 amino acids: CATLQREAGEQYF. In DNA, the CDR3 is TGTGCCACCCTTCAGCGGGAGGCCGGCGAGCAGTACTTC.